Listed below are T cell receptor beta chains from one sample, sequenced in a study of shared clonotypes between healthy human individuals. The protocol was immunoSEQ multiplex PCR, while the TCRdb copy is restricted to in-frame clones and leaves out a portion. The profile covers about a million clones, with about 72% appearing a single time and almost 0.9% taken by the ten largest. Sequencing used memory CD4+ T cells from PBMCs. The receptor source for this set is a man aged 18 to 30 in good health. Some clones in this sample may be carry-over from other donors' samples. Each CDR3 is given with its conserved first and last residue. The D gene is left open where the match is weak. Clone size is stated in some rows and not others, as once, few, many or a class when expanded.

TRBV2	TRBJ2-7	-	-	TGTGCCAGCAGACCCCTGACTGGTAGCTCCTACGAGCAGTACTTC	CASRPLTGSSYEQYF
TRBV30	TRBJ1-5	-	TRBD1	TGTGCCTGGAGTCCCGACAGGGTGCTCAATCAGCCCCAGCATTTT	CAWSPDRVLNQPQHF
TRBV14	TRBJ2-3	-	-	TGTGCCAGCAGCGCAGGGTCGGGGGATACGCAGTATTTT	CASSAGSGDTQYF
TRBV15	TRBJ2-1	-	-	TGTGCCACCAGCAGCCCTAGTTCCGCGGGATCCCACAATGAGCAGTTCTTC	CATSSPSSAGSHNEQFF
TRBV11-2	TRBJ1-2	-	TRBD1	TGTGCCAGCAGCCGCCTTGGGGGACAGGGGAGCTATGGCTACACCTTC	CASSRLGGQGSYGYTF
TRBV5-1	TRBJ1-2	few	TRBD1	TGCGCCAGCAGCCTGACAGGGGCAGGTGGCTACACCTTC	CASSLTGAGGYTF
TRBV15	TRBJ2-1	-	-	TGTGCCACCAGCAGAGGAAGGGCATCGGGGTACAATGAGCAGTTCTTC	CATSRGRASGYNEQFF
TRBV29-1	TRBJ1-4	-	TRBD1	TGCAGCGTTGCGGGAGACAGGGGGAGAGAAAAACTGTTTTTT	CSVAGDRGREKLFF
TRBV5-1	TRBJ2-7	once	-	TGCGCCAGCAGCCGGGACGGGTCCTACGAGCAGTACTTC	CASSRDGSYEQYF
TRBV4-1	TRBJ2-7	-	-	TGCGCCAGCAGCCAAGTCGGGCGCAGGCGAGGTAGTATTTTCGACGAGCAGTACTTC	CASSQVGRRRGSIFDEQYF
TRBV6-1	TRBJ2-5	-	-	TGTGCCAGCAGTCCGCACGGGAGCAGGGAGACCCAGTACTTC	CASSPHGSRETQYF
TRBV5-6	TRBJ2-7	-	-	TGTGCCAGCAGCTACAGGAACTCCTACGAGCAGTACTTC	CASSYRNSYEQYF
TRBV5-5	TRBJ2-7	-	TRBD1	TGTGCCAGCAGCTTGAGGGACAGGGTAACCTACGAGCAGTACTTC	CASSLRDRVTYEQYF
TRBV7-2	TRBJ1-5	-	-	TGTGTCAGCAGCTTAGGGCCGTCTGGCTCAAGCAATCAGCCCCAGCATTTT	CVSSLGPSGSSNQPQHF
TRBV5-1	TRBJ1-2	few	TRBD1	TGCGCCAGCAGCTCAGGACAGGGCCCCTATGGCTACACCTTC	CASSSGQGPYGYTF
TRBV30	TRBJ2-7	-	TRBD1	TGTGCCTGGACCAGGACAGGGACCGAGCAGTACTTC	CAWTRTGTEQYF
TRBV18	TRBJ1-3	-	-	TGTGCCAGCTCACCACGGGGCTCGAGGGACTCTGGAAACACCATATATTTT	CASSPRGSRDSGNTIYF
TRBV28	TRBJ1-2	-	TRBD1	TGTGCCAGCAGTCCCGGACAGGGGGCGAGGGGCTACACCTTC	CASSPGQGARGYTF
TRBV7-2	TRBJ2-5	-	TRBD2	TGTGCCAGCAGCTTCCCTCGGACTAGCGGTACCCAGTACTTC	CASSFPRTSGTQYF
TRBV7-2	TRBJ2-1	-	-	TGTGCCAGCAGCTTACACGGGAGTGGCTCCTACAATGAGCAGTTCTTC	CASSLHGSGSYNEQFF
TRBV7-2	TRBJ1-5	-	-	TGTGCCAGCAGCTTAGCTGGGAGAGGGCAGCCCCAGCATTTT	CASSLAGRGQPQHF
TRBV5-6	TRBJ1-1	-	TRBD1	TGTGCCAGCAGCAGTACCGGGACAGGGTACACTGAAGCTTTCTTT	CASSSTGTGYTEAFF
TRBV7-9	TRBJ2-2	-	-	TGTGCCAGCAAGTCCATAAACACCGGGGAGCTGTTTTTT	CASKSINTGELFF
TRBV19	TRBJ1-2	-	TRBD1	TGTGCCAGTAGTACTCAACAGGGGTATTATGGCTACACCTTC	CASSTQQGYYGYTF
TRBV5-1	TRBJ2-3	-	-	TGCGCCAGCAGCCCTACACCGAGCGGGCCCACAGATACGCAGTATTTT	CASSPTPSGPTDTQYF
TRBV4-3	TRBJ2-5	-	TRBD2	TGCGCCAGCAGCCATCCCAGGGGTAGCGGGGGATCAGAGACCCAGTACTTC	CASSHPRGSGGSETQYF
TRBV5-1	TRBJ2-5	-	-	TGCGCCAGCAGCTTCCCCTTCGGAGGTGGGGAGACCCAGTACTTC	CASSFPFGGGETQYF
TRBV9	TRBJ2-5	-	-	TGTGCCAGCAGCGTAGCTCGAGGAGAGACCCAGTACTTC	CASSVARGETQYF
TRBV28	TRBJ2-5	-	-	TGTGCCAGCTCACAGGTTTCGGAGACCCAGTACTTC	CASSQVSETQYF
TRBV10-3	TRBJ2-5	-	-	TGTGCCATCTTAAGGGGCTTGGGGGAGACCCAGTACTTC	CAILRGLGETQYF
TRBV5-1	TRBJ1-4	once	-	TGCGCCAGCAGCTTAGGGGCAGGGACTAATGAAAAACTGTTTTTT	CASSLGAGTNEKLFF